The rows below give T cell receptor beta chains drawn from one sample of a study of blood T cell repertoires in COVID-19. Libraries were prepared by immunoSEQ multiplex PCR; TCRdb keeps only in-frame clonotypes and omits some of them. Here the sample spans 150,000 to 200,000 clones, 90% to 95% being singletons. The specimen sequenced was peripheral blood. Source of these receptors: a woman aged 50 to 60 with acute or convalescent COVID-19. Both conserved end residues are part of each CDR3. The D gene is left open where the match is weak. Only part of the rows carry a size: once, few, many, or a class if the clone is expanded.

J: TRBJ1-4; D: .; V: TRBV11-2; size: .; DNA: TGTGCCAGCAGCTATGGGGGGGCAGAAAAACTGTTTTTT; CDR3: CASSYGGAEKLFF
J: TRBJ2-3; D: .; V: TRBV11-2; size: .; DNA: TGTGCCAGCAGCTCCTCCCGACTCAGTCCGGGGGATACGCAGTATTTT; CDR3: CASSSSRLSPGDTQYF
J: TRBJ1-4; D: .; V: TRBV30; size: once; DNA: TGTGCCTGGAGTCAACAGGGTATTGGGAAACTGTTTTTT; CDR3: CAWSQQGIGKLFF
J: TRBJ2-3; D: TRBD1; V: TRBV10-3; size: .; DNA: TGTGCCATCAGTGAAGGACAGGGTATCACAGATACGCAGTATTTT; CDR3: CAISEGQGITDTQYF
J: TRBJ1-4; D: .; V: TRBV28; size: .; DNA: TGTGCCAGCAGTTCACCCGACACCCTGGATGAAAAACTGTTTTTT; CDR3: CASSSPDTLDEKLFF
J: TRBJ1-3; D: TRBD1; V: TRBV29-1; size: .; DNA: TGCAGCGTTCAAGGGGGAGACAGGGCTGGAAACACCATATATTTT; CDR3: CSVQGGDRAGNTIYF
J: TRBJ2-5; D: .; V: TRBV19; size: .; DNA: TGTGCCACCAACCCACAGGGTTTGGGAGAGACCCAGTACTTC; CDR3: CATNPQGLGETQYF
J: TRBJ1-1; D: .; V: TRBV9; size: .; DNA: TGTGCCAGCAGCGTCGGCAGGGAAATTCGTAGGACTGAAGCTTTCTTT; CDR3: CASSVGREIRRTEAFF
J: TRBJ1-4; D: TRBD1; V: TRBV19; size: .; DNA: TGTGCCAGTAGTACAGGGACAGGGAACTCATTTTTT; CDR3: CASSTGTGNSFF
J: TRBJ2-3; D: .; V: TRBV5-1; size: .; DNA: TGCGCCAGCAGCTTTAGCGCCCAGGTTAGCACAGATACGCAGTATTTT; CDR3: CASSFSAQVSTDTQYF
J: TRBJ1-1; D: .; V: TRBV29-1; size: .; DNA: TGCAGCTGTCTGGGGGCGCGGACTGAAGCTTTCTTT; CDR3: CSCLGARTEAFF
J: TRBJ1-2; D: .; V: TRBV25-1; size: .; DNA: TGTGCCAGCAGTGAATATCTCGTTCAGGGGTCAGGCTACACCTTC; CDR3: CASSEYLVQGSGYTF
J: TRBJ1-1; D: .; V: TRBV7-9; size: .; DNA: TGTGCCGGTCAGATGAACACTGAAGCTTTCTTT; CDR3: CAGQMNTEAFF
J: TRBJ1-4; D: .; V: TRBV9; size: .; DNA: TGTGCCAGCAGCGTAGGGAGAGGGTTAGGTGAAAAACTGTTTTTT; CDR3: CASSVGRGLGEKLFF
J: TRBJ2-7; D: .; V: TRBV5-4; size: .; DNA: TGTGCCAGCAGCTTTGAGTCAGACTATCCCTACGAGCAGTACTTC; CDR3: CASSFESDYPYEQYF
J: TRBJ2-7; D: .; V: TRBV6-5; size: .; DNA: TGTGCCAGCAGTTCCCCTCGCCAGAAAAGCTCCTACGAGCAGTACTTC; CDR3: CASSSPRQKSSYEQYF
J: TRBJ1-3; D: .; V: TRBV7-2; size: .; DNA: TGTGCCAGCAGCTCCCCGGGAGCCAGGAGGAGCACCATATATTTT; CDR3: CASSSPGARRSTIYF
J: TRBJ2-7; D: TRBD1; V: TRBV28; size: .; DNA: TGTGCCAGCATTAACAGGGGCCCCTACGAGCAGTACTTC; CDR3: CASINRGPYEQYF
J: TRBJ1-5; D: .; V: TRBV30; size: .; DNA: TGTGCCTCGGCCAGCGGGAGCAATCAGCCCCAGCATTTT; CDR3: CASASGSNQPQHF
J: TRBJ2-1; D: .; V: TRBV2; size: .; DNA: TGTGCCAGCAGCCCCGGAGCGGTAGTTGGAGCGCATGAGCAGTTCTTC; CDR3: CASSPGAVVGAHEQFF
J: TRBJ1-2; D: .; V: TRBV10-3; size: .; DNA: TGTGCCATCAGTGAAGCGGGCTATGGCTACACCTTC; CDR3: CAISEAGYGYTF
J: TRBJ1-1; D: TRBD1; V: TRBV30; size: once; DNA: TGTGCCTGGAGTGTAAGGGGACAGGTAAGGAGGACTGAAGCTTTCTTT; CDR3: CAWSVRGQVRRTEAFF
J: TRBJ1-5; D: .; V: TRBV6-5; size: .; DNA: TGTGCCAGCGGGCGATCCGGGGAGCTTCAGCCCCAGCATTTT; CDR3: CASGRSGELQPQHF
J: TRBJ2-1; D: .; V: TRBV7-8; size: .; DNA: TGTGCCAGCAGCCCCCGGGTCAATGAGCAGTTCTTC; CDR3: CASSPRVNEQFF
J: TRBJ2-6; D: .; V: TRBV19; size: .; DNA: TGTGCCAGTAGTCCCCGAGGAGACTCTGGGGCCAACGTCCTGACTTTC; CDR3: CASSPRGDSGANVLTF
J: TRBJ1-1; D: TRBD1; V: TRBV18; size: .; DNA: TGTGCCAGCTCCACCTCGCATCGGACAGGGGGGGCCACTGAAGCTTTCTTT; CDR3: CASSTSHRTGGATEAFF
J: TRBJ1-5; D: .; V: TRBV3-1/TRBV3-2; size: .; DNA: TGTGCCAGCAGCCAGAACTCCGTAACAGGCAATCAGCCCCAGCATTTT; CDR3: CASSQNSVTGNQPQHF
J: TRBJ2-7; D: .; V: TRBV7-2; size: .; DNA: TGTGCCAGCAGCTTAGTATGGATCCAGGGGGGCTACGAGCAGTACTTC; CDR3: CASSLVWIQGGYEQYF
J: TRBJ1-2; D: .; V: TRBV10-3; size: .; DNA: TGTGCCTCAACAAATAACTATGGCTACACCTTC; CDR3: CASTNNYGYTF
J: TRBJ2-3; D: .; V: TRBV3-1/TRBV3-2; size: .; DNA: TGTGCCAGCAGCCAAGAGCTAGAGACCGCGGGGGATACGCAGTATTTT; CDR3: CASSQELETAGDTQYF
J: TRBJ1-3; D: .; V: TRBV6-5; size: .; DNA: TGTGCCAGCAGTCCTCCGGACAGTCGAAACACCATATATTTT; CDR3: CASSPPDSRNTIYF
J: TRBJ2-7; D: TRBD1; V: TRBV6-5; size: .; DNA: TGTGCCAGCCAACCGGGACAGCTATACGAGCAGTACTTC; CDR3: CASQPGQLYEQYF
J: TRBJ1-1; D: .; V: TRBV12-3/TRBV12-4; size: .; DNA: TGTGCCAGCAGTACATCCACTGAAGCTTTCTTT; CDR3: CASSTSTEAFF
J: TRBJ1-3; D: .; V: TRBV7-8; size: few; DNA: TGTGCCAGCAGCCCGAGCCCCTTTACAGGGCCATCTGGAAACACCATATATTTT; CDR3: CASSPSPFTGPSGNTIYF
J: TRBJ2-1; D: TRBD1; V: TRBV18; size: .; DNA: TGTGCCAGCTCACCCCCCAGGACAGGGGGCATCTACAATGAGCAGTTCTTC; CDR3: CASSPPRTGGIYNEQFF
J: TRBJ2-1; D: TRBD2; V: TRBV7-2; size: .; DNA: TGTGCCAGCAGCCCGGGACTAGCGGGAGGGCCCGGGCAGTTCTTC; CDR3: CASSPGLAGGPGQFF
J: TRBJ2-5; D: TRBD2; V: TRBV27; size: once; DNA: TGTGCCAGCAGTGCCCGGACTAGCTCCATGTACCAAGAGACCCAGTACTTC; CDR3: CASSARTSSMYQETQYF
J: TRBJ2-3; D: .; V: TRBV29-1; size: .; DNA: TGCAGCGTTGCTCAGGCCCTGACCTCTAGCACAGATACGCAGTATTTT; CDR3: CSVAQALTSSTDTQYF
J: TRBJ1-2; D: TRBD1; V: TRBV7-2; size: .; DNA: TGTGCCAGCAGCTTAGTACAGGGGACATTCCCGAGGTATGGCTACACCTTC; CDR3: CASSLVQGTFPRYGYTF
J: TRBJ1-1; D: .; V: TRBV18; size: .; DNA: TGTGCCAGCTCACTTCAGGGGTTTACTGAAGCTTTCTTT; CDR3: CASSLQGFTEAFF
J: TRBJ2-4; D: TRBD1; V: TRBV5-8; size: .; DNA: TGTGCCAGCAGCCCCGGGACAGCTCGGGACATTCAGTACTTC; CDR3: CASSPGTARDIQYF
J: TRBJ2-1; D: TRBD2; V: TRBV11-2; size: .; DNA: TGTGCCAGCAGGCTAGCGGGAGGGAAGTGGAATGAGCAGTTCTTC; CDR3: CASRLAGGKWNEQFF
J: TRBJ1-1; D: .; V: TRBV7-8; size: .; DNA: TGTGCCAGCAGCTTCCTTGGGGGAGGAGAGGAAAACACTGAAGCTTTCTTT; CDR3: CASSFLGGGEENTEAFF
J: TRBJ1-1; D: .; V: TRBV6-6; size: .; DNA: TGTGCCAGCAGTTACTCTTATGGGGAGGGCACTGAAGCTTTCTTT; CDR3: CASSYSYGEGTEAFF
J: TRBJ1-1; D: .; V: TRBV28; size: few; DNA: TGTGCCAGCAGTTTATGGGCAGGGATGAACACTGAAGCTTTCTTT; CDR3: CASSLWAGMNTEAFF
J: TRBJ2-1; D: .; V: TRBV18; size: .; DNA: TGTGCCAGCTCCGGATCAGACAGTACCCAGTTCTTC; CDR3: CASSGSDSTQFF
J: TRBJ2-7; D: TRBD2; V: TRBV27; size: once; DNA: TGTGCCAGCCGCAGTATGGGGCTAGCGGGAGCCTACGAGCAGTACTTC; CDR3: CASRSMGLAGAYEQYF
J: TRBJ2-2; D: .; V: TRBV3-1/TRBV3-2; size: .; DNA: TGTGCCAGCAGCCAAGTATCCGTCGGCGGGGAGCTGTTTTTT; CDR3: CASSQVSVGGELFF
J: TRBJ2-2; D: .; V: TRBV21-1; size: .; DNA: TGTGCCAGCATCGACGCACCTATCTGGACAGGGGATTCCGGGGAGCTGTTTTTT; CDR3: CASIDAPIWTGDSGELFF
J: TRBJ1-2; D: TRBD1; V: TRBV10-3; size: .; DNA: TGTGCCATCAGTGAGAATTTAGGGACAGGGGCCTATGGCTACACCTTC; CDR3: CAISENLGTGAYGYTF
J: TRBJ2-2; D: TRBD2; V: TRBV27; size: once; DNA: TGTGCCGTTGGGGGGGGTTGGGTCACCGGGGAGCTGTTTTTT; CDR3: CAVGGGWVTGELFF
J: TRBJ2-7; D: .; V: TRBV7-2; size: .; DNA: TGTGCCAGCAGCTTACTGATTGGCGGGGAGACTATGGACGAGCAGTACTTC; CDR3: CASSLLIGGETMDEQYF
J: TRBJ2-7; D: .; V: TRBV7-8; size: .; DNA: TGTGCCAGCAGCCCACTAGGGCGCGAGCAGTACTTC; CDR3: CASSPLGREQYF